The 9 T cell receptor beta chains reported below all come from one sample, sequenced in a study of T cell repertoires in cytomegalovirus infection. TCRdb processed the reads anew with MiXCR; each CDR3 protein has one entry. The repertoire holds approximately 730,000 distinct CDR3 sequences, with 30% to 35% as singletons. For these receptors, no antigen is known. Specimen: cultured PBMCs, collected from culture after CMV antigen stimulation. Every receptor here comes from a human donor in good health (CMV status not recorded). Some clones in this sample may be carry-over from other donors' samples.

In its sample, this clonotype was seen a few times. The chain carries TRBV12-5 and TRBJ2-2, with 12 bases identical to TRBD2. The germline CDR1 and CDR2 sequences are LGHNT and FRNRAP. Trimming cost V 6 bases and J 0 bases; bases outside gene matches: 8. This CDR3 region has 18 residues. This CDR3 is CASGLRLAGAPNTGELFF. CDR3 coding DNA: TGTGCTAGTGGCCTCAGACTAGCGGGGGCCCCGAACACCGGGGAGCTGTTTTTT.

This clonotype has more than one count but fewer than ten. The chain couples TRBV7-9 to TRBJ2-1; a possible D gene is TRBD2 (9 bases). This CDR3 spans 18 amino acids. Germline V gene lookup returns CDR1 SEHNR and CDR2 FQNEAQ (reference sequence). V lost 1 base and J lost 8, with 24 bases in between. CDR3 DNA sequence: TGTGCCAGCAGCTTAGGGGCAGGGGGCGGGAGGGCCGTAGATGAGCAGTTCTTC. This translates into CASSLGAGGGRAVDEQFF.

The table lists this clonotype with a few counts. The gene calls are TRBV28 and TRBJ2-5, with D perhaps matching TRBD1 (6 bases). Between the trimmed V and J ends, which lost 1 base and 3 bases, there was a span of 9 bases. Germline loops: CDR1 MDHEN, CDR2 SYDVKM. CDR3 length equals 14 residues. The CDR3 DNA sequence: TGTGCCAGCAGTTTATTCCGACAGGAAGAGACCCAGTACTTC. It codes for CASSLFRQEETQYF.

The chain employs TRBV12-5 and TRBJ2-5; D is undetermined. The CDR3 sequence is 14 residues long. V lost 2 bases and J lost 1, with 8 bases in between. CDR1 is LGHNT, CDR2 FRNRAP, per germline. In nucleotides, the CDR3 is TGTGCTAGTGGTTTGAGAGAAAGCCAAGAGACCCAGTACTTC. This gives the protein CASGLRESQETQYF. Filled out from reference TRBV12-5 and TRBJ2-5, the complete variable domain reads DARVTQTPRHKVTEMGQEVTMRCQPILGHNTVFWYRQTMMQGLELLAYFRNRAPLDDSGMPKDRFSAEMPDATLATLKIQPSEPRDSAVYFCASGLRESQETQYFGPGTRLLVL.

The chain combines TRBV6-1 with TRBJ2-3; the D gene is possibly TRBD2 (6 bases). Germline assignment: CDR1 MNHNS and CDR2 SASEGT. CDR3 size: 17 residues. The germline V and J ends were trimmed by 7 bases and 7 bases, with 27 bases remaining between them. CDR3 coding DNA: TGTGCCAGCACCCCCGGGGGAGTGGGGCGTCTTGACAATACGCAGTATTTT. This codes for CASTPGGVGRLDNTQYF.

This clonotype was seen at least ten times. V gene TRBV7-2 combines with J gene TRBJ1-6; D uncertain. V shed 1 base and J shed 5 bases, with 0 bases lying between them. The CDR3 has 12 residues. Germline V gives CDR1 SGHTA, CDR2 FQGNSA. CDR3 DNA sequence: TGTGCCAGCAGCTTAGATAATTCACCCCTCCACTTT. It encodes CASSLDNSPLHF.

V gene TRBV7-2 combines with J gene TRBJ1-1, with a possible D match to TRBD1 (5 bases). The CDR3 contains 11 residues. The ends were cut back, 4 bases at V and 10 bases at J, with 10 bases in the middle. Germline CDR1 reads SGHTA; CDR2 reads FQGNSA. This CDR3 is CASSSRVGAFF. The CDR3 nucleotides are TGTGCCAGCAGCTCCAGGGTTGGAGCTTTCTTT.

The chain links TRBV27 to TRBJ1-1; 12 bases are shared with TRBD1. This CDR3 has 17 amino acids. The V gene's germline CDR1 is MNHEY and CDR2 SMNVEV (reference sequence). Trimming at V came to 5 bases and at J to 4 bases, leaving 11 bases not matched to a gene. The CDR3 DNA reads TGTGCCAGCAGTCGAGGGGGACAGGGGGCCTATATCACTGAAGCTTTCTTT. Translated: CASSRGGQGAYITEAFF.

V usage is TRBV7-8 and J usage is TRBJ2-2, with a possible D match to TRBD2 (5 bases). The CDR3 length is 15 residues. V dropped 5 bases and J dropped 5 bases, with 15 bases sitting between them. CDR1 SGHVS and CDR2 FQNEAQ come from the germline V gene. The CDR3 protein is CASSTFRGWTGELFF. The CDR3 DNA is TGTGCCAGCAGCACATTCCGGGGTTGGACCGGGGAGCTGTTTTTT.